This TCR beta chain was sequenced during a study of cytomegalovirus exposure and HLA in healthy donors. Across the study: Among several hundred genotyped donors, around 77% fell in the Caucasian-associated ancestry cluster.

This PCR relied on a set of 60 Vbeta primers and 13 Jbeta primers. Generated by immunoSEQ multiplex PCR, the TCRdb table keeps only in-frame clones and is missing some. The sample yields approximately 90,000 clones, around three quarters seen once. The germline CDR1 and CDR2 sequences are MNHEY and SMNVEV (reference sequence). This CDR3 spans 13 amino acids. Trimming cost V 7 bases and J 3 bases, with 12 bases left between them. Details on this clone: Its antigen is not identified.

Study-wide findings and caveats: Rare TCR sequences predominated, though certain public TCRs were found in many donors. A later analysis linked around 15,000 TCR beta sequences to HLA alleles at 0.05 false discovery rate.

The V call is TRBV27, the J call TRBJ1-2; D is undetermined. The sample was PBMCs. This receptor was obtained from a woman in her 50s in good health and CMV-seropositive. CDR3 nucleotide sequence: TGTGCCAGCAAACCGGGAGGCTACTATGGCTACACCTTC. Translating it yields CASKPGGYYGYTF.